The 17 T cell receptor beta chains below come from one sample, sequenced in a study of identical twins. From the 5' RACE reads, TCRdb called clonotypes with MiXCR, one entry per CDR3 protein. Of about 720,000 distinct CDR3 sequences in the sample, over 15% were seen once. These sequences were also reported in another study, on T cells expressing NK-cell markers.

Input material: PBMCs. The receptor source for this set is a woman between 18 and 30 years old in good health.

This clonotype was seen only a few times. The chain links TRBV7-9 to TRBJ1-2; D is unclear. The CDR3 sequence is 13 residues long. The V gene lost 1 base and the J gene lost 8 bases, with 11 bases spanning the gap. Germline assignment: CDR1 SEHNR and CDR2 FQNEAQ (reference sequence). DNA of the CDR3: TGTGCCAGCAGCTTAGGGTCAGTATCCGGCTACACCTTC. This sequence encodes CASSLGSVSGYTF.

A few counts support this clonotype. The J gene is TRBJ2-1, the V gene TRBV11-2; 9 bases match TRBD1. Per the germline V gene, CDR1 is SGHAT and CDR2 is FQNNGV. The V segment lost 4 bases and the J segment 5 bases; nucleotides outside the gene matches: 15. The CDR3 sequence is 18 residues long. The CDR3 DNA reads as TGTGCCAGCAGCTACCAGCCGGTCGGACAGGGGTTCGACAATGAGCAGTTCTTC. Its translation: CASSYQPVGQGFDNEQFF.

This clonotype was observed a few times. The chain recombines TRBV9 with TRBJ2-1; D unresolved. Trimming pared 1 base from V and 8 bases from J, leaving 13 bases between. The CDR3 totals 14 residues. Germline V gene lookup returns CDR1 SGDLS and CDR2 YYNGEE. CDR3 region: CASSVRTARDEQFF. CDR3 sequence (DNA): TGTGCCAGCAGCGTACGTACGGCGCGCGATGAGCAGTTCTTC.

This clonotype showed up just a few times. In DNA, the CDR3 is TGCGCCAGCAGTGGGGCTCCGTCGGAAACCCAGTACTTC. Amino acids: CASSGAPSETQYF. This sequence joins TRBV10-2 and TRBJ2-5; no definite D call. The CDR3 is 13 amino acids. Germline CDR1 WSHSY, CDR2 SAAADI. Trimming pared 4 bases from V and 8 bases from J, leaving 14 bases between.

The rearrangement joins TRBV20-1 to TRBJ2-2; D is uncertain. V lost 1 base and J 4 bases, leaving 7 bases between the germline ends. The CDR3 length is 13 residues. Germline-derived CDR1 and CDR2 are DFQATT and SNEGSKA (reference sequence). The chain's CDR3 is CSARGAATGELFF. In DNA form, the CDR3 reads TGCAGTGCTAGAGGGGCGGCCACCGGGGAGCTGTTTTTT.

This chain joins TRBV24-1 and TRBJ1-2, with D perhaps TRBD1 (5 bases). The CDR3 covers 15 residues. Trimming shortened V by 4 bases and J by 2 bases, and 13 bases separated the two germline ends. From germline, CDR1 is KGHDR and CDR2 SFDVKD. The chain's CDR3 is CATSDLRGANYGYTF. The CDR3 DNA is TGTGCCACCAGTGACCTCCGCGGGGCCAACTATGGCTACACCTTC.

As for this clonotype: At one of its ends the junction is not consistent with the germline gene, which may arise from a read error. The V gene is TRBV20-1, the J gene TRBJ2-3; the D call may be TRBD1 or TRBD2 (6 bases each). Germline V lookup: CDR1 DFQATT, CDR2 SNEGSKA (reference sequence). CDR3 size: 16 residues. The CDR3 sequence: CGASRDGGPSTDTQYF. The CDR3 DNA reads TGCGGTGCTTCCCGGGACGGGGGCCCTAGCACAGATACGCAGTATTTT.

The chain is built from TRBV12-3 or TRBV12-4 and TRBJ1-6; D is ambiguous. The V and J ends lost 1 base and 9 bases respectively, with 13 bases between them. This CDR3 region has 15 residues. This chain's CDR3 is CASSLEGSEFSPLHF. CDR3 coding DNA: TGTGCCAGCAGTTTAGAAGGGTCCGAATTTTCACCCCTCCACTTT.

The gene calls are TRBV10-1 and TRBJ2-2; TRBD1 agrees at 9 bases. This CDR3 contains 16 residues. V lost 3 bases to trimming and J lost 3 bases; unmatched junction nucleotides: 5. Per the germline V gene, CDR1 is WNHNN and CDR2 is SYGVQD (reference sequence). CDR3: CASSDRDRAHTGELFF. CDR3 nucleotide sequence: TGCGCCAGCAGTGACCGGGACAGGGCCCACACCGGGGAGCTGTTTTTT.

The V call is TRBV27, the J call TRBJ2-1; D not resolved. The CDR3 covers 16 residues. Looked up from germline, CDR1 is MNHEY and CDR2 is SMNVEV (reference sequence). V gave up 0 bases and J gave up 0 bases, with 9 bases separating them. The CDR3 loop reads CASSLSALDSYNEQFF. For the CDR3, the DNA is TGTGCCAGCAGTTTATCGGCGCTAGACTCCTACAATGAGCAGTTCTTC.

In DNA form, the CDR3 reads TGTGCCAGCAGCCCCCCAGGGACAGGGATTTCCCACGAGCAGTACTTC. Protein sequence: CASSPPGTGISHEQYF. The chain couples TRBV12-3 or TRBV12-4 to TRBJ2-7, with 9 positions matching TRBD1. Trimming at V came to 6 bases and at J to 5 bases, leaving 14 bases not matched to a gene. The CDR3 has 16 residues.

This clonotype has a handful of counts. The V gene is TRBV5-5, the J gene TRBJ1-1; 9 nucleotides match TRBD1. J lost 5 bases, V lost 3 bases, and 11 bases had no gene match. In germline, CDR1 is SGHKS, CDR2 YYEKEE (reference sequence). The CDR3 runs 16 residues. CDR3 protein: CASSSIEGQGTTEAFF. The CDR3 DNA follows: TGTGCCAGCAGCTCGATAGAGGGACAGGGAACTACTGAAGCTTTCTTT.

This chain connects TRBV5-1 to TRBJ2-7, with D tentatively TRBD2 (6 bases). The V and J ends lost 4 bases and 3 bases respectively, with 11 bases between them. From germline, CDR1 is SGHRS and CDR2 YFSETQ. This CDR3 has 13 amino acids. The CDR3 DNA reads TGCGCCAGCAGCCGAGGAGGGGACTACGAGCAGTACTTC. It is translated as CASSRGGDYEQYF.

This chain uses TRBV6-1 with TRBJ1-5, with D tentatively TRBD1 (6 bases). The CDR3 consists of 13 residues. Between the trimmed V and J ends, which lost 7 bases and 3 bases, there was a span of 10 bases. Germline CDR1 MNHNS, CDR2 SASEGT. CDR3 loop: CASTRDNNQPQHF. CDR3 coding DNA: TGTGCCAGCACGCGGGACAACAATCAGCCCCAGCATTTT.

V and J are TRBV20-1 and TRBJ2-7, with D perhaps TRBD2 (6 bases). The germline gives CDR1 DFQATT, CDR2 SNEGSKA (reference sequence). CDR3 length: 14 amino acids. Trimming took 0 bases from V and 5 from J, leaving 14 bases between them. DNA for the CDR3: TGCAGTGCTAGAGAATGGACGGGAGTAAACGAGCAGTACTTC. Translation: CSAREWTGVNEQYF.

There are a few counts of this clonotype. The V call is TRBV20-1, the J call TRBJ2-7, with a possible D match to TRBD1 (6 bases). The V and J ends lost 5 bases and 2 bases respectively, with 10 bases between them. Germline V lookup: CDR1 DFQATT, CDR2 SNEGSKA (reference sequence). The CDR3 contains 12 residues. In DNA, the CDR3 is TGCAGTGCTGGGGACACCGCCTACGAGCAGTACTTC. Its protein is CSAGDTAYEQYF.

The chain has TRBV12-3 or TRBV12-4 and TRBJ1-2; D remains unclear. The V end lost 6 bases, the J end lost 5 bases, and 13 bases lay between the germline ends. There are 13 residues in the CDR3. The CDR3 bases are TGTGCCAGCAGGCGCGGACTGACTTATGGCTACACCTTC. Amino acids: CASRRGLTYGYTF.